A selection of T cell receptor beta chains follows, all from one sample in a study of blood T cell repertoires in COVID-19. Produced via immunoSEQ multiplex PCR; TCRdb's table is partial and in-frame only. The sample records fewer than 200,000 clones, 84% being singletons. The material sequenced was peripheral blood. Source of these receptors: a man in his forties who had recovered from COVID-19. CDR3s include the opening cysteine and the closing phenylalanine or tryptophan. Each record gives: V gene, D gene, clone size, J gene, CDR3 protein, CDR3 DNA. D genes are given only for firm matches. Rows may omit the clone size; those that give it use once, few, many or a size class.

>TRBV13|TRBD1|NA|TRBJ1-2
CASSDWDRGVDGYTF
TGTGCCAGCAGCGACTGGGACAGGGGGGTGGATGGCTACACCTTC
>TRBV7-2|TRBD2|few|TRBJ2-4
CASSLGGGLAKNIQYF
TGTGCCAGCAGCTTGGGGGGGGGACTAGCCAAAAACATTCAGTACTTC
>TRBV13|NA|NA|TRBJ2-1
CASSTGAGVYNEQFF
TGTGCCAGCAGCACCGGCGCAGGGGTTTACAATGAGCAGTTCTTC
>TRBV5-4|TRBD2|NA|TRBJ2-3
CASSALAGGMGDTQYF
TGTGCCAGCAGCGCGTTAGCGGGGGGGATGGGAGATACGCAGTATTTT
>TRBV30|NA|NA|TRBJ2-1
CAWTRDTLDMSYNEQFF
TGTGCCTGGACTAGGGACACTTTAGATATGTCCTACAATGAGCAGTTCTTC
>TRBV10-3|NA|NA|TRBJ1-1
CAIREGSGEGSEAFF
TGTGCCATCAGAGAGGGATCGGGGGAGGGGAGTGAAGCTTTCTTT
>TRBV7-3|TRBD2|NA|TRBJ2-2
CASSLNPAGGNTGELFF
TGTGCCAGCAGCTTAAACCCAGCGGGGGGCAACACCGGGGAGCTGTTTTTT
>TRBV24-1|NA|NA|TRBJ2-3
CATSDPLLSTQYF
TGTGCCACCAGTGATCCCCTCCTAAGCACGCAGTATTTT
>TRBV5-4|NA|NA|TRBJ2-1
CASWGRAGEQFF
TGTGCCAGCTGGGGACGAGCGGGTGAGCAGTTCTTC
>TRBV27|TRBD2|NA|TRBJ2-7
CASSPFSGRVGAYEQYF
TGTGCCAGCAGTCCCTTTAGCGGGAGGGTTGGAGCCTACGAGCAGTACTTC
>TRBV3-1/TRBV3-2|TRBD1|NA|TRBJ1-6
CASSLDRGNSPLHF
TGTGCCAGCAGCCTAGACAGGGGTAATTCACCCCTCCACTTT
>TRBV7-8|NA|NA|TRBJ2-2
CASSLDRRNTGELFF
TGTGCCAGCAGCTTAGACAGGAGGAACACCGGGGAGCTGTTTTTT
>TRBV9|TRBD2|NA|TRBJ2-3
CASSVLAGGLDTQYF
TGTGCCAGCAGCGTCCTAGCGGGGGGGCTCGATACGCAGTATTTT
>TRBV7-9|NA|once|TRBJ2-7
CASSLGQGTYEQYF
TGTGCCAGCAGCTTAGGCCAGGGCACCTACGAGCAGTACTTC
>TRBV4-3|TRBD1|NA|TRBJ1-2
CASSQAPTGLGGYTF
TGCGCCAGCAGCCAAGCCCCGACAGGGCTAGGGGGCTACACCTTC
>TRBV2|NA|NA|TRBJ2-7
CASSVDVADEQYF
TGTGCCAGCAGTGTTGACGTAGCGGACGAGCAGTACTTC
>TRBV10-1|NA|NA|TRBJ2-7
CASSDPDTYEQYF
TGCGCCAGCAGTGACCCTGACACCTACGAGCAGTACTTC
>TRBV7-8|TRBD2|NA|TRBJ2-1
CASSLVVLAGSVPYNEQFF
TGTGCCAGCAGCTTAGTGGTTCTAGCGGGATCCGTCCCCTACAATGAGCAGTTCTTC
>TRBV30|NA|NA|TRBJ2-3
CAWDMTGSGGDTQYF
TGTGCCTGGGATATGACAGGGAGCGGGGGAGATACGCAGTATTTT
>TRBV4-3|TRBD2|NA|TRBJ2-3
CASSQGFLAVTDTQYF
TGCGCCAGCAGCCAGGGGTTCCTAGCGGTAACAGATACGCAGTATTTT
>TRBV5-4|TRBD1|NA|TRBJ2-5
CASSPMGQGARETQYF
TGTGCCAGCAGCCCCATGGGACAGGGGGCGAGAGAGACCCAGTACTTC
>TRBV29-1|TRBD2|once|TRBJ2-5
CSVDGLAGFQETQYF
TGCAGCGTTGATGGTTTAGCGGGCTTCCAAGAGACCCAGTACTTC
>TRBV27|TRBD2|NA|TRBJ2-5
CASSRLAGPEETQYF
TGTGCCAGCAGCCGACTAGCGGGGCCGGAGGAGACCCAGTACTTC
>TRBV4-1|NA|NA|TRBJ1-2
CASRPSGGGGNYGYTF
TGCGCCAGCAGGCCCTCGGGGGGGGGCGGAAACTATGGCTACACCTTC
>TRBV6-5|NA|NA|TRBJ1-5
CASSSHGTLGGQPQHF
TGTGCCAGCAGTTCCCATGGGACTCTCGGTGGACAGCCCCAGCATTTT
>TRBV6-5|TRBD2|NA|TRBJ2-5
CARSYRERGVETQYF
TGTGCCCGCAGTTACCGGGAGCGGGGGGTCGAGACCCAGTACTTC
>TRBV19|TRBD1|NA|TRBJ2-1
CASSVPGQGFTSSYNEQFF
TGTGCCAGTAGTGTACCGGGACAGGGATTTACGAGCTCCTACAATGAGCAGTTCTTC
>TRBV28|TRBD1|NA|TRBJ2-7
CASSSPGTGSYEQYF
TGTGCCAGCAGTTCTCCGGGGACAGGGTCCTACGAGCAGTACTTC
>TRBV6-5|NA|NA|TRBJ1-3
CASRGRHSGNTIYF
TGTGCCAGCAGGGGGCGGCACTCTGGAAACACCATATATTTT
>TRBV11-2|NA|NA|TRBJ1-2
CASSLGSGTFYGYTF
TGTGCCAGCAGCTTAGGATCTGGGACATTCTATGGCTACACCTTC
>TRBV4-1|TRBD2|NA|TRBJ2-1
CASSQRGAGLADNEQFF
TGCGCCAGCAGCCAAAGGGGTGCGGGACTAGCGGACAATGAGCAGTTCTTC
>TRBV6-2/TRBV6-3|NA|NA|TRBJ1-1
CASSYALLNTEAFF
TGTGCCAGCAGTTACGCACTCCTGAACACTGAAGCTTTCTTT
>TRBV19|NA|few|TRBJ2-5
CASSALGAKTQYF
TGTGCCAGTAGTGCTCTGGGGGCGAAGACCCAGTACTTC
>TRBV6-5|NA|NA|TRBJ2-7
CASTPTVVVYEQYF
TGTGCCAGCACCCCGACAGTCGTTGTGTACGAGCAGTACTTC
>TRBV29-1|NA|NA|TRBJ1-1
CSVDGGTEAFF
TGCAGCGTTGACGGGGGCACTGAAGCTTTCTTT
>TRBV11-2|NA|NA|TRBJ2-1
CASSFGGEYNEQFF
TGTGCCAGCAGCTTCGGCGGGGAATACAATGAGCAGTTCTTC
>TRBV6-2/TRBV6-3|NA|few|TRBJ2-7
CASSYATGGYEQYF
TGTGCCAGCAGTTACGCGACTGGTGGCTACGAGCAGTACTTC
>TRBV5-6|TRBD2|NA|TRBJ2-1
CASSLIGGLGHNEQFF
TGTGCCAGCAGCTTGATCGGGGGACTAGGACACAATGAGCAGTTCTTC
>TRBV23-1|NA|NA|TRBJ1-6
CASSLGGIMPSSYNSPLHF
TGCGCCAGCAGTCTAGGTGGAATAATGCCTAGCTCCTATAATTCACCCCTCCACTTT
>TRBV9|TRBD1|NA|TRBJ1-2
CASSANLRDRAGYTF
TGTGCCAGCAGCGCTAACTTGAGGGACAGGGCTGGCTACACCTTC
>TRBV4-1|NA|NA|TRBJ1-5
CASSHGDGRDNQPQHF
TGCGCCAGCAGCCACGGGGATGGCAGAGATAATCAGCCCCAGCATTTT
>TRBV28|NA|NA|TRBJ1-6
CASSLSQGYNSPLHF
TGTGCCAGCAGTTTATCACAGGGCTATAATTCACCCCTCCACTTT
>TRBV5-4|NA|few|TRBJ2-2
CASSFDLLANTGELFF
TGTGCCAGCAGCTTCGACTTACTCGCGAACACCGGGGAGCTGTTTTTT
>TRBV27|TRBD1|NA|TRBJ2-2
CASRSGTGGTGELFF
TGTGCCAGCAGGAGCGGGACAGGGGGCACCGGGGAGCTGTTTTTT
>TRBV14|TRBD1|NA|TRBJ2-1
CASSFYRGIYNEQFF
TGTGCCAGCAGCTTCTACAGGGGTATCTACAATGAGCAGTTCTTC
>TRBV6-9|TRBD2|NA|TRBJ2-7
CASSYSSTSGSCYEQYF
TGTGCCAGCAGTTATTCCTCGACTAGCGGGAGTTGTTACGAGCAGTACTTC
>TRBV4-2|NA|NA|TRBJ2-2
CASSQDTNRVRAGELFF
TGTGCCAGCAGCCAAGATACGAACAGGGTGAGGGCCGGGGAGCTGTTTTTT
>TRBV15|NA|NA|TRBJ2-5
CATSRDRGAQETQYF
TGTGCCACCAGCAGAGATCGCGGGGCCCAAGAGACCCAGTACTTC
>TRBV11-3|NA|NA|TRBJ2-1
CASSSKAENEQFF
TGTGCCAGCAGCAGCAAAGCGGAGAATGAGCAGTTCTTC
>TRBV7-2|NA|NA|TRBJ2-7
CASSLATSMNF
TGTGCCAGCAGCCTAGCTACAAGTATGAACTTC